The source of this T cell receptor beta chain is a study of blood T cell repertoires in COVID-19. This clone is a singleton in its sample. This table comes from immunoSEQ multiplex PCR, and its TCRdb copy is limited to in-frame clones, with some not included. The repertoire has fewer than 30,000 clones, 85% to 90% of them found once; the top ten carry about 26%. V lost 6 bases and J lost 3, with 14 bases in between. Germline V CDR1 and CDR2: LNHDA, SQIVND (reference sequence). The CDR3 is 15 residues long. The rearrangement joins TRBV19 to TRBJ1-4, with TRBD1 as a possible D gene (5 bases). This TCR was sampled from a human donor in a cohort sampled during active COVID-19. The sample consisted of peripheral blood. Written as DNA, the CDR3 is TGTGCCAGTAGCCGGTTGGGGGAGGCTAATGAAAAACTGTTTTTT. Its protein is CASSRLGEANEKLFF.